This T cell receptor (beta chain) was recorded in a study of OX40 agonist ivuxolimab in advanced cancers. Across the whole study: The study reported partial responses in three patients: one hepatocellular carcinoma, two cutaneous melanoma.

As to this clone: The antigen is unknown.

The CDR3 is 11 residues long. V was pared by 8 bases and J by 6 bases, with 11 bases between. Germline assignment: CDR1 MNHEY and CDR2 SMNVEV (reference sequence). Notes on the study in general: On average, a greater number of expanded clones characterised CD8+ T cells relative to CD4+.

Assay used: immunoSEQ multiplex PCR; TCRdb lists only in-frame clones, some missing. The sample has tens of thousands of clones, 75% to 90% seen once; the top ten hold approximately 33%. The sequence was collected from an adult with an advanced solid tumor such as melanoma, head and neck, liver or kidney cancer. The chain uses TRBV27 and TRBJ2-7, with D hard to call. The starting material was CD4+ or CD8+ T cells sorted from blood, obtained in a trial of the OX40 agonist ivuxolimab. CDR3 sequence reads: CASFLGAEQYF. The CDR3 nucleotides are TGTGCCAGCTTTTTAGGCGCCGAGCAGTACTTC.